The sequence of this TCR beta chain was determined in a study of blood T cell repertoires in COVID-19. Seattle patients were enrolled while actively infected and followed longitudinally. V shed 3 bases and J shed 5 bases, with 7 bases lying between them. CDR1 and CDR2 (germline): KGHSH, LQKENI. The CDR3 has 12 amino acids. Assay used: immunoSEQ multiplex PCR; TCRdb lists only in-frame clones, some missing. The table includes about 180,000 clones, roughly 88% detected once. V is TRBV18 and J is TRBJ1-1; D is unresolved. This clonotype was obtained from a woman in her thirties or forties with COVID-19, enrolled during active disease. Sequencing was carried out using peripheral blood. The CDR3 DNA follows: TGTGCCAGCTCACCGAGTTGGACTGAAGCTTTCTTT. It is translated as CASSPSWTEAFF. The whole variable domain, remainder taken from reference TRBV18 and TRBJ1-1, is NAGVMQNPRHLVRRRGQEARLRCSPMKGHSHVYWYRQLPEEGLKFMVYLQKENIIDESGMPKERFSAEFPKEGPSILRIQQVVRGDSAAYFCASSPSWTEAFFGQGTRLTVV.